This record looks at one T cell receptor beta chain sequence and its context. In this sample, this clone turned up a few times. Its antigen remains undetermined. Base qualities are not at hand, and no much larger clone is one base apart. The junction shows trimming of 6 bases on V and 4 bases on J, plus 7 bases between the germline ends. Sequences MGHDK (CDR1) and SYGVNS (CDR2) are obtained from the germline V gene. The CDR3 measures 12 amino acids from cysteine to phenylalanine. The only DNA kept is the CDR3, 36 bases in frame from the first base. TCRbeta CDR3 regions were amplified from genomic DNA by means of the immunoSEQ Assay, a bias-controlled multiplex PCR. As for the authors' bioinformatics: Nucleated cell counts per sample were estimated from amplification of reference gene primers within the assay. Sequence reads were collapsed and filtered to measure the absolute abundance of every unique TCRbeta CDR3 rearrangement. For each sample, productive Simpson clonality was calculated as the square root of Simpson's diversity index over productive rearrangements. TCRdb obtained this table from immuneACCESS and retained in-frame rearrangements with V and J assigned. These tables miss some clones; where compared with another copy, unresolved V genes account for less than half of the shortfall, and the remainder is unexplained. That table supplies the V and J calls and clone size; D and trimming were determined from the DNA. This sample comprises under 250,000 clones, more than 75% of them detected only once. The ten largest clonotypes hold less than 8.5% of the sample.

The record originates from a study of blood T cell repertoires in COVID-19 (dated by TCRdb to the early 2020s). In terms of the full investigation: Samples covering the acute and convalescent phases of COVID-19 were provided by collaborators in the United States, Italy and Spain. The prospective study material was composed of cDNA or gDNA derived from T cells, B-cell-depleted T cells, or PBMCs. The dataset comprised deeply sampled blood TCRbeta repertoires from subjects exposed to, actively infected with, or recovered from COVID-19. A freely available public database, intended as a resource for researchers studying the immune response to SARS-CoV-2, is where the repertoires were released. The samples were drawn from the first 160 participants of the ongoing ImmuneRACE study and from some 1,300 subjects provided by 6 global collaborators. A de-identified subject ID, COVID-19 status, age in years and sex were almost always included in the sample metadata. Where available, HLA class I and class II types were taken from metadata supplied by the sample provider and were not determined by assay-based typing. Study-wide conclusions, independent of this receptor: The quantity of clinical and demographic metadata differed by source and by participant and was supplied without curation.

Collaborating institutions collected whole blood in K2EDTA tubes following their own protocols. Collaborator samples were shipped for TCRbeta analysis as frozen whole blood, isolated PBMCs, or DNA extracted from either sample type. The chain is made from TRBV25-1 and TRBJ1-5; TRBD1 is a weak D gene call, 6 bases matching. This clonotype originated in a woman aged 70-85 years with active or convalescent COVID-19. What was sequenced was peripheral blood. DNA sequence: TGTGCCAGCAGGCAGGGGAATCAGCCCCAGCATTTT. Its protein product is CASRQGNQPQHF.